The rows below give T cell receptor beta chains drawn from one sample of a study of CD8 T cells in ankylosing spondylitis. A single record per CDR3 protein comes from TCRdb applying MiXCR to the 5' RACE reads. The sample shows about 220,000 distinct CDR3 sequences, approximately 7.4% of them seen only once. The material sequenced was blood, either unsorted or a sorted T cell fraction (not recorded which). The receptor set was obtained from a male donor with ankylosing spondylitis. CDR3s include the opening cysteine and the closing phenylalanine or tryptophan. A D gene is named only where the DNA matches it firmly. Clone sizes are given selectively: once, few, many, or a class where the clone is expanded.

j_call v_call clone_size d_call cdr3_aa cdr3_nt
TRBJ2-7 TRBV28 few TRBD1 CASSSYRDRDPYEQYF TGTGCCAGCAGCTCCTACCGGGACAGGGATCCCTACGAGCAGTACTTC
TRBJ2-2 TRBV5-6 many NA CASSPSPGELFF TGTGCCAGCAGCCCATCTCCCGGGGAGCTGTTTTTT
TRBJ2-6 TRBV19 few TRBD1 CASSWGQGAANVLTF TGTGCCAGTAGTTGGGGACAGGGGGCGGCCAACGTCCTGACTTTC
TRBJ2-1 TRBV7-8 few TRBD2 CASSEGLAGADGPHNEQFF TGTGCCAGCAGCGAGGGACTAGCGGGAGCTGATGGGCCACACAATGAGCAGTTCTTC
TRBJ2-7 TRBV11-1 few NA CASSFTFEQIPYEQYF TGTGCCAGCAGCTTTACTTTCGAACAGATCCCCTACGAGCAGTACTTC
TRBJ2-2 TRBV9 few NA CASSVRERRTGELFF TGTGCCAGCAGCGTTCGGGAGAGGCGCACCGGGGAGCTGTTTTTT
TRBJ1-1 TRBV12-3/TRBV12-4 few NA CASSLQSFMNTEAFF TGTGCCAGCAGTTTACAGTCATTTATGAACACTGAAGCTTTCTTT
TRBJ2-7 TRBV23-1 few NA CASSQILLSYEQYF TGCGCCAGCAGCCAAATCCTCCTCTCCTACGAGCAGTACTTC
TRBJ2-2 TRBV7-6 NA NA CASSLAFGHTGELFF TGTGCCAGCAGCTTAGCGTTCGGACACACCGGGGAGCTGTTTTTT
TRBJ2-2 TRBV10-3 many NA CAINQGTGELFF TGTGCCATCAACCAGGGAACCGGGGAGCTGTTTTTT
TRBJ1-4 TRBV4-3 many NA CASSQALGGTYEKLFF TGCGCCAGCAGCCAAGCATTAGGGGGAACATATGAAAAACTGTTTTTT
TRBJ2-1 TRBV20-1 many NA CSARVSFNEQFF TGCAGTGCTAGAGTGTCCTTCAATGAGCAGTTCTTC
TRBJ1-1 TRBV4-3 NA NA CASSQDPSTPANTEAFF TGCGCCAGCAGCCAAGATCCCTCGACACCCGCGAACACTGAAGCTTTCTTT
TRBJ1-1 TRBV6-5 NA NA CASSYSIAGNTEAFF TGTGCCAGCAGTTACTCGATTGCCGGGAACACTGAAGCTTTCTTT
TRBJ2-3 TRBV29-1 few TRBD1 CSVSPGQPSTDTQYF TGCAGCGTTTCCCCGGGACAGCCTAGCACAGATACGCAGTATTTT
TRBJ1-1 TRBV7-9 NA NA CASSPTVQTEAFF TGTGCCAGCAGCCCGACGGTACAAACTGAAGCTTTCTTT